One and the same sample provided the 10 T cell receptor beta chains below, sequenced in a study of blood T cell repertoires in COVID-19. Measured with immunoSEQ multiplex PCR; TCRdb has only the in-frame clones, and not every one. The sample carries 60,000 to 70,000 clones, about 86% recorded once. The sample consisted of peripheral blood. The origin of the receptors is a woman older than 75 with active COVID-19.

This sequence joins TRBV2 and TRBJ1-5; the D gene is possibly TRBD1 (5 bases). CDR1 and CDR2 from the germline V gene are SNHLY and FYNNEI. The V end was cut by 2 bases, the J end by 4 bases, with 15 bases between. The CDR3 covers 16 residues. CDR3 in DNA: TGTGCCAGCAGTGAATCGGGGGTACCCCCAAATCAGCCCCAGCATTTT. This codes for CASSESGVPPNQPQHF.

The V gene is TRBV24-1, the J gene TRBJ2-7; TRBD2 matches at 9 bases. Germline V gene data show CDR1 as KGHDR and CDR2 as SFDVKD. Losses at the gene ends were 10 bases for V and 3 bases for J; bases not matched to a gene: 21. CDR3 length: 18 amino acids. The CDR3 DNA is TGTGCCACTCTCCCCTCCGGGCCACCTAGCGGGGTGATCTACGAGCAGTACTTC. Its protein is CATLPSGPPSGVIYEQYF.

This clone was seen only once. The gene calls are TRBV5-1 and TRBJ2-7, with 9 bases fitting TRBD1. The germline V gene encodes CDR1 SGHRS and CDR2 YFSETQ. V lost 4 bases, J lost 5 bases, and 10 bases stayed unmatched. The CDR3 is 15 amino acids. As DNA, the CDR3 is TGCGCCAGCAGCCCCACGGGGACAGGGAACCACGAGCAGTACTTC. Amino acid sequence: CASSPTGTGNHEQYF. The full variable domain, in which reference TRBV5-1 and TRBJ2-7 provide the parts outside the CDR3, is KAGVTQTPRYLIKTRGQQVTLSCSPISGHRSVSWYQQTPGQGLQFLFEYFSETQRNKGNFPGRFSGRQFSNSRSEMNVSTLELGDSALYLCASSPTGTGNHEQYFGPGTRLTVT.

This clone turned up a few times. This CDR3 is CASSLSYRGAGYTF. DNA for the CDR3: TGTGCCAGCAGCTTGTCTTACAGGGGCGCTGGCTACACCTTC. The V and J genes are TRBV5-8 and TRBJ1-2; 7 bases match TRBD1. With V trimmed by 1 base and J by 7 bases, 7 bases remained unmatched. CDR1 is SGHTS and CDR2 is YDEGEE in the germline V gene. CDR3 length: 14 residues.

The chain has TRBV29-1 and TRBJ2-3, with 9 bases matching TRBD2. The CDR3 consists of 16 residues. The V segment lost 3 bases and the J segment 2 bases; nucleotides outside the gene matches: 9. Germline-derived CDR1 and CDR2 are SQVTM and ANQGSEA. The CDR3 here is CSVDGLAGPNTDTQYF. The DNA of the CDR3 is TGCAGCGTTGATGGGCTAGCGGGGCCTAACACAGATACGCAGTATTTT.

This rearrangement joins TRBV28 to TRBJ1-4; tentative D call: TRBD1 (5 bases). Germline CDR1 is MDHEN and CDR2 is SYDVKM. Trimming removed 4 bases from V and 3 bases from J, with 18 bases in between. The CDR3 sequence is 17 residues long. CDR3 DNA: TGTGCCAGCAGTTCCGCCTCCCCCGGGGGGTCTAATGAAAAACTGTTTTTT. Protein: CASSSASPGGSNEKLFF. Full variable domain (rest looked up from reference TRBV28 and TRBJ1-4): DVKVTQSSRYLVKRTGEKVFLECVQDMDHENMFWYRQDPGLGLRLIYFSYDVKMKEKGDIPEGYSVSREKKERFSLILESASTNQTSMYLCASSSASPGGSNEKLFFGSGTQLSVL.

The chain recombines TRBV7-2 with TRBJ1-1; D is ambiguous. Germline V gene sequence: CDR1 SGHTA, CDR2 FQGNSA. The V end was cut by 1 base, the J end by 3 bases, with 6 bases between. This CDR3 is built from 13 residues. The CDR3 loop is CASSLDRHTEAFF. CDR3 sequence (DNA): TGTGCCAGCAGCTTAGACAGACACACTGAAGCTTTCTTT. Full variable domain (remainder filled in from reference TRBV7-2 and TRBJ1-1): GAGVSQSPSNKVTEKGKDVELRCDPISGHTALYWYRQSLGQGLEFLIYFQGNSAPDKSGLPSDRFSAERTGGSVSTLTIQRTQQEDSAVYLCASSLDRHTEAFFGQGTRLTVV.

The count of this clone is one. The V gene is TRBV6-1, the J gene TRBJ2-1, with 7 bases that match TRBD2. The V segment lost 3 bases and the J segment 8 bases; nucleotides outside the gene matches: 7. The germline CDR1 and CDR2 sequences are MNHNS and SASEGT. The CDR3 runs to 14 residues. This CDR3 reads CASSDLGGFYEQFF. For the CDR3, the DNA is TGTGCCAGCAGTGATCTGGGGGGGTTCTATGAGCAGTTCTTC.

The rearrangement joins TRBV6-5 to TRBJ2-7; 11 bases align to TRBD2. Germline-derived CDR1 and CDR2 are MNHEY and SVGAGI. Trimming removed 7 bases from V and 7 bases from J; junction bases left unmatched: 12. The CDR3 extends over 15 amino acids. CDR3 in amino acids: CASNLGLAAPHEQYF. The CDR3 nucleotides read TGTGCCAGCAATTTGGGACTAGCGGCCCCCCATGAGCAGTACTTC.

The CDR3 bases are TGTGCCAGCAGCCGGACAGGATATTCTGGAAACACCATATATTTT. Translated, it gives CASSRTGYSGNTIYF. The rearrangement joins TRBV7-9 to TRBJ1-3, with 7 bases identical to TRBD1. This CDR3 region has 15 residues. Germline V lookup: CDR1 SEHNR, CDR2 FQNEAQ (reference sequence). The ends lost 5 bases at V and 1 base at J; junction bases unmatched: 5.